What follows are 10 T cell receptor beta chains derived from one specimen sequenced in a study of blood T cells in healthy people across ages. Together with a sample-barcoded 5' primer, a J-beta primer mix was included in a second PCR lasting roughly 6 to 12 cycles. Each CDR3 protein is one row after TCRdb ran MiXCR on the 5' RACE reads. The data hold under 950,000 distinct CDR3 sequences, with 20% to 25% observed a single time. The sequenced sample was blood. The receptor set was obtained from a man between 65 and 85 years old in good health.

The rearrangement links TRBV20-1 to TRBJ2-5, with TRBD2 matching 8 bases. Trimming took 1 base from V and 7 from J; bases not matched to a gene: 5. This CDR3 contains 13 residues. Germline CDR1 is DFQATT and CDR2 is SNEGSKA (reference sequence). In nucleotides, the CDR3 is TGCAGTGCTAGAGCGGGACTAGTTGTGACCCAGTACTTC. Amino acid sequence: CSARAGLVVTQYF.

This chain joins TRBV29-1 and TRBJ1-2, with 11 bases fitting TRBD1. The CDR3 covers 15 residues. Unmatched junction bases numbered 7, after V lost 5 bases and J lost 2 bases. CDR1 is SQVTM, CDR2 ANQGSEA, per germline. CDR3 amino acids: CSVSGGTGGNYGYTF. The CDR3 DNA is TGCAGCGTTAGTGGGGGGACAGGGGGAAACTATGGCTACACCTTC.

This clonotype was observed once. CDR3 nucleotide sequence: TGTGCCAGCAGCTCCCGGACTTGGGACTCTGGAAACACCATATATTTT. It codes for CASSSRTWDSGNTIYF. This chain joins TRBV7-2 and TRBJ1-3, with D unresolved. Germline CDR1 is SGHTA and CDR2 is FQGNSA. The CDR3 totals 16 residues. The V gene lost 4 bases and the J gene lost 0 bases, with 13 bases spanning the gap.

This clonotype was detected a few times. The V gene is TRBV12-3 or TRBV12-4, the J gene TRBJ2-7; 9 nucleotides agree with TRBD1. V trimming: 6 bases; J trimming: 6 bases; junction bases outside the gene matches: 12. The CDR3 has 15 residues. The CDR3 region is CASSLSGQGGVEQYF. CDR3 sequence (DNA): TGTGCCAGCAGCTTGTCGGGACAGGGAGGCGTCGAGCAGTACTTC.

This clonotype was counted only a few times. This chain connects TRBV20-1 to TRBJ2-2; TRBD1 is a possible D gene (5 bases). This CDR3 region has 17 residues. Trimming took off 0 bases at V and 5 bases at J, with 19 bases between the two ends. CDR1 is DFQATT and CDR2 is SNEGSKA in the germline V gene (reference sequence). The CDR3 region has the DNA TGCAGTGCTAGAGATCTGGGCAGGGTAATAAGAACCGGGGAGCTGTTTTTT. Its translation is CSARDLGRVIRTGELFF.

This clonotype was found a few times. J is TRBJ2-3 and V is TRBV21-1; the table calls TRBD2, which could not be checked here. TRBV21-1 is a pseudogene segment. The CDR3 length is 16 residues. The CDR3 region is CASSPSGQVGTDTQYF. The CDR3 DNA sequence: TGTGCCAGCAGCCCGAGCGGGCAGGTCGGGACAGATACGCAGTATTTT.

The chain combines TRBV25-1 with TRBJ2-2, with TRBD2 matching over 7 bases. Germline V lookup: CDR1 MGHDK, CDR2 SYGVNS. With 4 bases clipped from V and 1 base from J, the junction kept 9 bases outside the gene matches. The CDR3 is 17 residues long. The CDR3 protein is CASSVPQSGENTGELFF. DNA for the CDR3: TGTGCCAGCAGTGTCCCCCAAAGCGGGGAGAACACCGGGGAGCTGTTTTTT.

This clonotype came up a few times. This chain connects TRBV5-1 to TRBJ1-5, with D tentatively TRBD1 (6 bases). V lost 0 bases and J 1 base, leaving 8 bases between the germline ends. The CDR3 covers 15 residues. Germline V CDR1 and CDR2: SGHRS, YFSETQ. The chain's CDR3 is CASSLDGQSNQPQHF. The CDR3 nucleotides read TGCGCCAGCAGCTTGGATGGACAGAGCAATCAGCCCCAGCATTTT.

The gene calls are TRBV7-8 and TRBJ1-1, with D uncertain. The CDR3 totals 14 residues. The V end was cut by 5 bases, the J end by 5 bases, with 15 bases between. Per germline, CDR1 SGHVS and CDR2 FQNEAQ. CDR3 sequence reads: CASSPAISRTEAFF. In DNA form, the CDR3 reads TGTGCCAGCAGCCCCGCGATAAGTAGGACTGAAGCTTTCTTT.

This clonotype has a handful of counts. The CDR3 nucleotides read TGCGCCAGCAGCCGGGGACAGGTCAACACAGATACGCAGTATTTT. It specifies CASSRGQVNTDTQYF. The chain has TRBV4-1 and TRBJ2-3; 8 bases match TRBD1. V gave up 4 bases and J gave up 2 bases; unmatched junction bases: 5. Germline CDR1 and CDR2: MGHRA and YSYEKL. The CDR3 length is 15 residues.